The source of this T cell receptor beta chain is a study of T cell changes during pregnancy in multiple sclerosis. Repertoires were generated with immunoSEQ multiplex PCR, while TCRdb's copy carries only in-frame clones and drops some. The sample includes 30,000 to 40,000 clones, 90% of them seen just once. The junction had 5 bases not matched to a gene; V was cut back by 6 bases and J by 7 bases. Germline loops: CDR1 MNHNY, CDR2 SVGAGI (reference sequence). The CDR3 runs 12 residues. The rearrangement joins TRBV6-6 to TRBJ1-1, with 7 bases fitting TRBD1. The starting material was CD4+ T cells from peripheral blood mononuclear cells, obtained in the second trimester of pregnancy. The sequence came from a female donor with multiple sclerosis, enrolled in a pregnancy study. CDR3: CASSQTGFEAFF. Here the CDR3 DNA reads TGTGCCAGCAGCCAGACAGGGTTTGAAGCTTTCTTT.